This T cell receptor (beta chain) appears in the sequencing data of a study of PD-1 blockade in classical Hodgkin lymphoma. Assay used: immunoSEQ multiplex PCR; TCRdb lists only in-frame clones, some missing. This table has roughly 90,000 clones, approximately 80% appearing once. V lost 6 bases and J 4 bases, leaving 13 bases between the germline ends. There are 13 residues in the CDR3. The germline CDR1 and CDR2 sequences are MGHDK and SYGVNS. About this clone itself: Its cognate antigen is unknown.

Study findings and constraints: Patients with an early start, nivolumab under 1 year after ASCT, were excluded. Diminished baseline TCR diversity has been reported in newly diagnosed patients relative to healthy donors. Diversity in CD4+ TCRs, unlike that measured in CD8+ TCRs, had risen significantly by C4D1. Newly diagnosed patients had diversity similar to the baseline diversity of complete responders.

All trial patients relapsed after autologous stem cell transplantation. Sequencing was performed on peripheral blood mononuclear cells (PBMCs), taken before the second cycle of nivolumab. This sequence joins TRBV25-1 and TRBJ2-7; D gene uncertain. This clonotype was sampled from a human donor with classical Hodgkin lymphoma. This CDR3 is CASRDSLGYEQYF. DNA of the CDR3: TGTGCCAGCAGAGACTCGTTGGGGTACGAGCAGTACTTC.